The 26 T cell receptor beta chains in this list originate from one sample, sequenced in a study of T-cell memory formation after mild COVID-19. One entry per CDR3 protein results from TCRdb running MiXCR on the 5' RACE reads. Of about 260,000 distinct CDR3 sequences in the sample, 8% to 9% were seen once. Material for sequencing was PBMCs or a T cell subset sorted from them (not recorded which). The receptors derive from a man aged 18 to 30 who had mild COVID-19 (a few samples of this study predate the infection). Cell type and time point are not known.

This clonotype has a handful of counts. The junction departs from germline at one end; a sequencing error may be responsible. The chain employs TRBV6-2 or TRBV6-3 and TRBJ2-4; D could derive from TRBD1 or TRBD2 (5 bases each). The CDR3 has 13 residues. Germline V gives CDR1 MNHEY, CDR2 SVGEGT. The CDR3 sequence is CASRLTSRDVTHF. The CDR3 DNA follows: TGTGCCAGCAGATTAACTTCCCGGGACGTCACCCATTTC.

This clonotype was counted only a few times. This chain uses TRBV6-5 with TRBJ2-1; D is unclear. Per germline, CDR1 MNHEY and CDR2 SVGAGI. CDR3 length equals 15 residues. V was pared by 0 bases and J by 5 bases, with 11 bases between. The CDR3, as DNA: TGTGCCAGCAGTTACTCGAGACCAACCCACAATGAGCAGTTCTTC. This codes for CASSYSRPTHNEQFF.

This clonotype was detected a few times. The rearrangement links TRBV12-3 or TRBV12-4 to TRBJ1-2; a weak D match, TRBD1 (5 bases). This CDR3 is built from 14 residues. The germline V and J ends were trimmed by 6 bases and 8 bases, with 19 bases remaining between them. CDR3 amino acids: CASRPSRGMGGYTF. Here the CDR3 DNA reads TGTGCCAGCAGACCCAGCCGGGGGATGGGCGGCTACACCTTC.

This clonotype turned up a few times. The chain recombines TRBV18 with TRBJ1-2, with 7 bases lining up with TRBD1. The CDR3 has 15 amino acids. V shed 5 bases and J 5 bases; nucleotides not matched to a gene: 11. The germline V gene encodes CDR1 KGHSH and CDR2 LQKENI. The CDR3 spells CASSASDRVSYGYTF. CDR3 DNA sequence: TGTGCCAGCTCAGCCAGCGACAGGGTTTCGTATGGCTACACCTTC.

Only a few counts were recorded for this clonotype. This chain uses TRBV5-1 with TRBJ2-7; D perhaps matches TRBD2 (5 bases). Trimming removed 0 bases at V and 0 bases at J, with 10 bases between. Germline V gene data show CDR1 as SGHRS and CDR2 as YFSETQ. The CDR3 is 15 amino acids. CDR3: CASSLEAGSSYEQYF. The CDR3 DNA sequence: TGCGCCAGCAGCTTGGAGGCGGGTAGCTCCTACGAGCAGTACTTC.

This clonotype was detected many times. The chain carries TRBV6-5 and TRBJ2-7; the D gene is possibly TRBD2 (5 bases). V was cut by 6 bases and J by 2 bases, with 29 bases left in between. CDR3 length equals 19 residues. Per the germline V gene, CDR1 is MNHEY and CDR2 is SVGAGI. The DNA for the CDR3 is TGTGCCAGCAGCCTAGTTCGTGCCGCGTGGAGGAACGGCGCCTACGAGCAGTACGTC. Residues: CASSLVRAAWRNGAYEQYV.

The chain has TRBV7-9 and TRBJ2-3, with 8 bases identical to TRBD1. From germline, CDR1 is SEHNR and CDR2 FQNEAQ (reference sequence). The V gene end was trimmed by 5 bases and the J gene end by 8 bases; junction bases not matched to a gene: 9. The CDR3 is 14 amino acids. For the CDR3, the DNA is TGTGCCAGCAGCCCAGGACAGGGTTATCGTACGCAGTATTTT. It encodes CASSPGQGYRTQYF.

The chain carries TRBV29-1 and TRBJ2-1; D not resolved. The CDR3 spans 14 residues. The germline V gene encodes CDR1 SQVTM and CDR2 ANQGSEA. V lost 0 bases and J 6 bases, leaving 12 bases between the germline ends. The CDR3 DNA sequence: TGCAGCGTTGAAGATCTAGGCCTTTCCAATGAGCAGTTCTTC. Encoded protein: CSVEDLGLSNEQFF.

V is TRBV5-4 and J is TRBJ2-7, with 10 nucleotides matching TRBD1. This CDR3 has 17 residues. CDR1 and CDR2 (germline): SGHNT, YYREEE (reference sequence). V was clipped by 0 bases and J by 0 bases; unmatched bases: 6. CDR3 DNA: TGTGCCAGCAGCTTGGCCGTGACAGGGGGCCACTCCTACGAGCAGTACTTC. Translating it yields CASSLAVTGGHSYEQYF. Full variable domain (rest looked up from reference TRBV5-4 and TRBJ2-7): ETGVTQSPTHLIKTRGQQVTLRCSSQSGHNTVSWYQQALGQGPQFIFQYYREEENGRGNFPPRFSGLQFPNYSSELNVNALELDDSALYLCASSLAVTGGHSYEQYFGPGTRLTVT.

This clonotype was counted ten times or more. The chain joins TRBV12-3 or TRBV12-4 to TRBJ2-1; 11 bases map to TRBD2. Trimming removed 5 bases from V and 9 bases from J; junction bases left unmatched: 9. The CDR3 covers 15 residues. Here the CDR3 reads CASSARSGGAGEQFF. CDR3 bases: TGTGCCAGCAGTGCCCGTAGCGGGGGGGCCGGTGAGCAGTTCTTC.

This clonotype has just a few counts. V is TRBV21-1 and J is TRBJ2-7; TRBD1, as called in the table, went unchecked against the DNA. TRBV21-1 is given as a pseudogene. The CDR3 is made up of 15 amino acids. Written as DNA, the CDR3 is TGTGCCAGCGGATTTCGACAGGGACATATATACGAGCAGTACGTC. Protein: CASGFRQGHIYEQYV.

The CDR3 sequence is CASSFGGGASNQPQHF. The DNA of the CDR3 is TGTGCCAGCAGCTTTGGTGGTGGGGCTAGCAATCAGCCCCAGCATTTT. This sequence joins TRBV5-4 and TRBJ1-5, with D perhaps TRBD1 (5 bases). The CDR3 runs to 16 residues. CDR1 is SGHNT, CDR2 YYREEE, per germline (reference sequence). V lost 2 bases and J 0 bases, leaving 12 bases between the germline ends. Full variable domain (rest looked up from reference TRBV5-4 and TRBJ1-5): ETGVTQSPTHLIKTRGQQVTLRCSSQSGHNTVSWYQQALGQGPQFIFQYYREEENGRGNFPPRFSGLQFPNYSSELNVNALELDDSALYLCASSFGGGASNQPQHFGDGTRLSIL.

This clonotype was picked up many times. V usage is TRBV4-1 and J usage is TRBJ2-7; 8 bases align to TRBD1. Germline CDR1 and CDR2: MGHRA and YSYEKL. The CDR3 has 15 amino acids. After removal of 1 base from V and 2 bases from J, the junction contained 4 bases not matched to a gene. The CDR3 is CASSQVGQATYEQYV. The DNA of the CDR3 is TGCGCCAGCAGCCAAGTGGGACAGGCGACCTACGAGCAGTACGTC.

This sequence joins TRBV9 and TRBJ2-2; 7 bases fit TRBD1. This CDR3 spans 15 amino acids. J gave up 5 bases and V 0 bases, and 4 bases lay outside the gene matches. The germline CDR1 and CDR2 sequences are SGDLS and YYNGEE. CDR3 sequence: CASSVGGGWTGELFF. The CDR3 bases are TGTGCCAGCAGCGTAGGAGGGGGCTGGACCGGGGAGCTGTTTTTT. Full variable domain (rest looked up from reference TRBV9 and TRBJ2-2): DSGVTQTPKHLITATGQRVTLRCSPRSGDLSVYWYQQSLDQGLQFLIQYYNGEERAKGNILERFSAQQFPDLHSELNLSSLELGDSALYFCASSVGGGWTGELFFGEGSRLTVL.

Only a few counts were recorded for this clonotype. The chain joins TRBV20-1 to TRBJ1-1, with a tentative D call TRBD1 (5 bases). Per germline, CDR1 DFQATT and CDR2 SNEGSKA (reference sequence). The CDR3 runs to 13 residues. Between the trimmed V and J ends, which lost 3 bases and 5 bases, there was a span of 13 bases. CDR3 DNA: TGCAGTGCTAGTAGGACACTGGGGACTGAAGCTTTCTTT. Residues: CSASRTLGTEAFF.

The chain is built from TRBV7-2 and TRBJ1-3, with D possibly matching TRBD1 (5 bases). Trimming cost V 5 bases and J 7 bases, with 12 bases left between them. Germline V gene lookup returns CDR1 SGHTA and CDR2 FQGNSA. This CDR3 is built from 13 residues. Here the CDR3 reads CASSQGLGNTIYF. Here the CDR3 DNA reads TGTGCCAGCAGCCAGGGCCTCGGGAACACCATATATTTT.

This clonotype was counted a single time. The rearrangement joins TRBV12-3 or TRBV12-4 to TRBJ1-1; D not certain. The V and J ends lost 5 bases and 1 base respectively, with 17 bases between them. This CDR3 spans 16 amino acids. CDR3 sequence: CASSLRSWTENTEAFF. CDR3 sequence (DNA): TGTGCCAGCAGTCTCCGATCCTGGACCGAGAACACTGAAGCTTTCTTT.

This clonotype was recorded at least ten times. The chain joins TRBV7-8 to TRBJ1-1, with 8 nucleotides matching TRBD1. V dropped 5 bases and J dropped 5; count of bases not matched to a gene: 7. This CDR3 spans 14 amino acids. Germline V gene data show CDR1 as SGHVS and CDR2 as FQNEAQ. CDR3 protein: CASSTQGAGTEAFF. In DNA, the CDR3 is TGTGCCAGCAGCACGCAGGGGGCCGGGACTGAAGCTTTCTTT. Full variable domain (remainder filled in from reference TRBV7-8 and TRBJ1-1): GAGVSQSPRYKVAKRGQDVALRCDPISGHVSLFWYQQALGQGPEFLTYFQNEAQLDKSGLPSDRFFAERPEGSVSTLKIQRTQQEDSAVYLCASSTQGAGTEAFFGQGTRLTVV.

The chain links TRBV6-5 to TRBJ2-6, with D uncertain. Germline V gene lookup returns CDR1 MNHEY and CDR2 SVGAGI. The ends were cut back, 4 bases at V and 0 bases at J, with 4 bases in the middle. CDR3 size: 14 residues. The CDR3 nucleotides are TGTGCCAGCAGTTCGTACTCTGGGGCCAACGTCCTGACTTTC. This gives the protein CASSSYSGANVLTF.

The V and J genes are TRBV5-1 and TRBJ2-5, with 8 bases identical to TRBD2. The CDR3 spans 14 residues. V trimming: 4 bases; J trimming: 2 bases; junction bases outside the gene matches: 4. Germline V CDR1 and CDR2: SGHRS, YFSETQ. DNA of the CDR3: TGCGCCAGCAGCCCGGGGACTAGGCAAGAGACCCAGTACTTC. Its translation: CASSPGTRQETQYF.

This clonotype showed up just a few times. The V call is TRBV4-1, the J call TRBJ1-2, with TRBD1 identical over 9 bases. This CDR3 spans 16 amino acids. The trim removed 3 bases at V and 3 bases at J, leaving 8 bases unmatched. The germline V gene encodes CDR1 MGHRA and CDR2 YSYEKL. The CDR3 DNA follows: TGCGCCAGCAGCCATAACCCCCGGGACAGGGACTATGGCTACACCTTC. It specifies CASSHNPRDRDYGYTF.

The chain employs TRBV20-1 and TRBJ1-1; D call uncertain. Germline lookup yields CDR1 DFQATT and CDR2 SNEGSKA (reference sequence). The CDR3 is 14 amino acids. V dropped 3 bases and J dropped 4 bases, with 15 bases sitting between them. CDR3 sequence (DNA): TGCAGTGCTAGGCGTCCTGCCGGGAGCACTGAAGCTTTCTTT. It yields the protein CSARRPAGSTEAFF.

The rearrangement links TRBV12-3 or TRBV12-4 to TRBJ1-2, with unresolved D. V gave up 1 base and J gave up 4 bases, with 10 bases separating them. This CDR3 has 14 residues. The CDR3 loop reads CASSLGMLSYGYTF. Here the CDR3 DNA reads TGTGCCAGCAGTTTAGGGATGCTAAGCTATGGCTACACCTTC.

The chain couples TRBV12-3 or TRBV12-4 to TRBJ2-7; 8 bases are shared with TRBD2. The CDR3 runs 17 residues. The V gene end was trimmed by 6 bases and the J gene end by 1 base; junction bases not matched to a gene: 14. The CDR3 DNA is TGTGCCAGCAGCCACCCGGGGACGGGGGGGGAATCCTACGAGCAGTACTTC. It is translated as CASSHPGTGGESYEQYF.

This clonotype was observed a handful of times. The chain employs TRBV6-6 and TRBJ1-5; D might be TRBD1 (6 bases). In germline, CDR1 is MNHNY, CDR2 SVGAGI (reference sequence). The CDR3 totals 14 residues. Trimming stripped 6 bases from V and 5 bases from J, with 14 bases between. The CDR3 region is CASRSQGTDQPQHF. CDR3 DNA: TGTGCCAGCAGATCACAGGGTACGGATCAGCCCCAGCATTTT.

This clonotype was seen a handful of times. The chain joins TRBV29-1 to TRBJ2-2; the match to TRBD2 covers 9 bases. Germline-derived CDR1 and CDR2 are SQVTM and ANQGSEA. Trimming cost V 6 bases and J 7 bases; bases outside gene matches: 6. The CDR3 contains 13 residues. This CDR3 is CSVRTSEVGELFF. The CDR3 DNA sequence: TGCAGCGTCAGGACTAGCGAGGTCGGGGAGCTGTTTTTT.